These 16 T cell receptor beta chains share one sample of origin, sequenced in a study of spatial heterogeneity in lung cancer. Time point here: blood at routine non-recurrence follow-up after resection. Tumor, nontumor lung or frozen PBMC supplied whole RNA, sequenced without sorting. In TCRdb, the 5' RACE reads were re-called with MiXCR into one record per CDR3 protein. The sample contains approximately 27,000 distinct CDR3 sequences, 5% to 6% of which appear only once. Sequenced material: PBMCs, taken at follow-up. Every receptor here comes from a male donor with early-stage non-small cell lung cancer.

This clonotype occurred many times. The V gene is TRBV7-2, the J gene TRBJ1-5; tentative D call: TRBD1 (5 bases). There are 12 residues in the CDR3. V lost 6 bases, J lost 6 bases, and 9 bases lay in between. CDR1 and CDR2 from the germline V gene are SGHTA and FQGNSA. The CDR3 is CASSPRGQPQHF. The CDR3 coding sequence is TGTGCCAGCAGTCCTAGGGGTCAGCCCCAGCATTTT.

The table lists this clonotype with many counts. The genes are TRBV20-1 and TRBJ2-2; D might be TRBD2 (5 bases). Per germline, CDR1 DFQATT and CDR2 SNEGSKA (reference sequence). Trimming took 0 bases from V and 3 from J, leaving 5 bases between them. This CDR3 region has 13 residues. CDR3 region: CSAREADTGELFF. In DNA form, the CDR3 reads TGCAGTGCTAGAGAAGCGGACACCGGGGAGCTGTTTTTT.

This clonotype appeared many times. The V call is TRBV2, the J call TRBJ2-2; the match to TRBD1 covers 8 bases. The V segment lost 6 bases and the J segment 1 base; nucleotides outside the gene matches: 4. The CDR3 totals 15 residues. The germline V gene encodes CDR1 SNHLY and CDR2 FYNNEI. As DNA, the CDR3 is TGTGCCAGCAGCAATGGACAGGGGAACACCGGGGAGCTGTTTTTT. It is translated as CASSNGQGNTGELFF. Full variable domain (remainder filled in from reference TRBV2 and TRBJ2-2): EPEVTQTPSHQVTQMGQEVILRCVPISNHLYFYWYRQILGQKVEFLVSFYNNEISEKSEIFDDQFSVERPDGSNFTLKIRSTKLEDSAMYFCASSNGQGNTGELFFGEGSRLTVL.

This clonotype has a count of ten or more. The V gene is TRBV6-2 or TRBV6-3, the J gene TRBJ2-3; 7 positions agree with TRBD2. In germline, CDR1 is MNHEY, CDR2 SVGEGT. This CDR3 has 16 amino acids. Unmatched junction bases numbered 5, after V lost 2 bases and J lost 0 bases. CDR3 loop: CASSYGSGFSTDTQYF. DNA of the CDR3: TGTGCCAGCAGTTACGGTAGCGGGTTTAGCACAGATACGCAGTATTTT.

This clonotype was counted ten times or more. The gene calls are TRBV20-1 and TRBJ2-5, with D tentatively TRBD2 (5 bases). Germline values: CDR1 DFQATT, CDR2 SNEGSKA (reference sequence). With 4 bases removed from V and 5 bases from J, the gap between germline ends came to 14 bases. The CDR3 has 13 amino acids. The CDR3 nucleotides read TGCAGTGCTATGCGTAGGACTGAGGAGACCCAGTACTTC. Protein product: CSAMRRTEETQYF.

The genes are TRBV29-1 and TRBJ2-7; 12 bases fit TRBD2. V trimming: 7 bases; J trimming: 5 bases; junction bases outside the gene matches: 3. From germline, CDR1 is SQVTM and CDR2 ANQGSEA. CDR3 length equals 12 residues. The CDR3 region has the DNA TGCAGCGGGTCTAGCGGGGGGGACGAGCAGTACTTC. This gives the protein CSGSSGGDEQYF.

J is TRBJ2-2 and V is TRBV5-1; 7 positions agree with TRBD2. The CDR3 loop spans 15 amino acids. Per the germline V gene, CDR1 is SGHRS and CDR2 is YFSETQ. V was clipped by 4 bases and J by 2 bases; unmatched bases: 5. CDR3 protein: CASSPLAENTGELFF. CDR3 sequence (DNA): TGCGCCAGCAGCCCGCTAGCGGAAAACACCGGGGAGCTGTTTTTT.

This clonotype was recorded many times. This chain joins TRBV7-9 and TRBJ1-1; D is undetermined. In germline, CDR1 is SEHNR, CDR2 FQNEAQ (reference sequence). This CDR3 is 14 amino acids long. V was cut by 2 bases and J by 0 bases, with 7 bases left in between. The CDR3 loop reads CASSLIQLNTEAFF. As DNA, the CDR3 is TGTGCCAGCAGCTTAATACAGCTGAACACTGAAGCTTTCTTT. Filled out from reference TRBV7-9 and TRBJ1-1, the complete variable domain reads DTGVSQNPRHKITKRGQNVTFRCDPISEHNRLYWYRQTLGQGPEFLTYFQNEAQLEKSRLLSDRFSAERPKGSFSTLEIQRTEQGDSAMYLCASSLIQLNTEAFFGQGTRLTVV.

This clonotype was found many times. V gene TRBV19 combines with J gene TRBJ2-5; 9 nucleotides match TRBD1. The junction had 7 bases not matched to a gene; V was cut back by 10 bases and J by 4 bases. CDR1 is LNHDA and CDR2 is SQIVND in the germline V gene (reference sequence). The CDR3 is 13 amino acids. CDR3 residues: CATRDRVGETQYF. CDR3 nucleotide sequence: TGTGCCACACGGGACAGGGTAGGAGAGACCCAGTACTTC.

This clonotype has ten or more counts. The chain recombines TRBV18 with TRBJ2-1; D unresolved. The CDR3 loop spans 13 amino acids. V lost 5 bases, J lost 6 bases, and 11 bases lay in between. Germline lookup yields CDR1 KGHSH and CDR2 LQKENI. In nucleotides, the CDR3 is TGTGCCAGCTCATCCCTGGAGACCAATGAGCAGTTCTTC. Protein product: CASSSLETNEQFF.

This clonotype has a count of ten or more. V is TRBV29-1 and J is TRBJ1-1, with TRBD1 as a possible D gene (6 bases). The V gene lost 4 bases and the J gene lost 0 bases, with 15 bases spanning the gap. CDR3 size: 15 residues. Germline-derived CDR1 and CDR2 are SQVTM and ANQGSEA. The CDR3 DNA reads as TGCAGCGTTGTGGTACGGACAGACCTGAACACTGAAGCTTTCTTT. Protein: CSVVVRTDLNTEAFF. Filled out from reference TRBV29-1 and TRBJ1-1, the complete variable domain reads SAVISQKPSRDICQRGTSLTIQCQVDSQVTMMFWYRQQPGQSLTLIATANQGSEATYESGFVIDKFPISRPNLTFSTLTVSNMSPEDSSIYLCSVVVRTDLNTEAFFGQGTRLTVV.

This chain uses TRBV7-2 with TRBJ1-2, with TRBD1 matching 7 bases. The V gene's germline CDR1 is SGHTA and CDR2 FQGNSA. The length of the CDR3 is 14 residues. Trimming at V came to 4 bases and at J to 4 bases, leaving 6 bases not matched to a gene. The CDR3 protein is CASSYTRDSYGYTF. Written as DNA, the CDR3 is TGTGCCAGCAGCTACACCCGGGACAGCTATGGCTACACCTTC.

There are many counts of this clonotype. The V call is TRBV6-2 or TRBV6-3, the J call TRBJ2-7; 11 bases are shared with TRBD2. V lost 4 bases and J lost 9; bases outside the gene matches: 14. The CDR3 covers 16 residues. Germline lookup yields CDR1 MNHEY and CDR2 SVGEGT. The CDR3 is CASSSLGLAGRFRQYV. The CDR3, as DNA: TGTGCCAGCAGTTCCCTCGGACTAGCGGGTCGGTTTAGGCAGTACGTC.

This clonotype was seen more than once but under ten times. The chain employs TRBV6-5 and TRBJ1-2; D call uncertain. Germline lookup yields CDR1 MNHEY and CDR2 SVGAGI. The CDR3 is made up of 14 amino acids. With 6 bases removed from V and 3 bases from J, the gap between germline ends came to 14 bases. Here the CDR3 DNA reads TGTGCCAGCAGACGTACATGGAGGGACTATGGCTACACCTTC. It is translated as CASRRTWRDYGYTF.

This clonotype was counted between two and nine times. The V gene is TRBV3-1, the J gene TRBJ1-1, with D uncertain. The germline V and J ends were trimmed by 6 bases and 1 base, with 9 bases remaining between them. The germline V gene has CDR1 LGHDT and CDR2 YNNKEL (reference sequence). The CDR3 is 13 residues long. CDR3: CASRRTENTEAFF. The DNA of the CDR3 is TGTGCCAGCAGAAGGACGGAGAACACTGAAGCTTTCTTT.

This clonotype was counted at least ten times. The chain combines TRBV6-5 with TRBJ2-1, with 10 positions matching TRBD1. V gave up 5 bases and J gave up 5 bases; unmatched junction bases: 6. Germline values: CDR1 MNHEY, CDR2 SVGAGI. The CDR3 spans 15 residues. CDR3 DNA: TGTGCCAGCAGTACCGGGACAGGGGCGGACAATGAGCAGTTCTTC. Translated: CASSTGTGADNEQFF.